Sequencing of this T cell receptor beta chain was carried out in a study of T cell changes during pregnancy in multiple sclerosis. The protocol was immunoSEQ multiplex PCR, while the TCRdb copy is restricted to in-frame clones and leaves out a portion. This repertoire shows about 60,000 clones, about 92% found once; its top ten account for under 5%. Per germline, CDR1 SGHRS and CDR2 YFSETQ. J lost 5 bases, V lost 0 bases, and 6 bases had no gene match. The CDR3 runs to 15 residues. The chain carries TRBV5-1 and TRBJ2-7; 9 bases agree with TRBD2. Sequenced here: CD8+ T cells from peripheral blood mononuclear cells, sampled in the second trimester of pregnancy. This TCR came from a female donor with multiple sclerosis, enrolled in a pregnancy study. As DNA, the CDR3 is TGCGCCAGCAGCTTGGTTGGGGCTAGCGGGGACGAGCAGTACTTC. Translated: CASSLVGASGDEQYF.